A single sample gave rise to the 13 T cell receptor beta chains below, sequenced in a study of blood T cell repertoires in COVID-19. Method: immunoSEQ multiplex PCR; TCRdb's copy keeps in-frame clones and lacks some. The sample contains almost 200,000 clones, around 79% of which appear only once. Sequencing input: peripheral blood. These receptors were collected from a woman in her thirties or forties with COVID-19, enrolled during active disease.

This sequence joins TRBV6-6 and TRBJ1-2, with D uncertain. The V gene's germline CDR1 is MNHNY and CDR2 SVGAGI (reference sequence). There are 12 residues in the CDR3. Trimming stripped 8 bases from V and 0 bases from J, with 7 bases between. The CDR3, as DNA: TGTGCCAGCGGCTCAACTAACTATGGCTACACCTTC. The encoded protein is CASGSTNYGYTF.

This chain uses TRBV29-1 with TRBJ2-1, with 7 bases matching TRBD2. The junction had 12 bases not matched to a gene; V was cut back by 6 bases and J by 7 bases. Germline lookup yields CDR1 SQVTM and CDR2 ANQGSEA. The CDR3 spans 14 residues. The CDR3 sequence: CSVKGGRASNEQFF. CDR3 nucleotide sequence: TGCAGCGTCAAAGGAGGGAGGGCCAGTAATGAGCAGTTCTTC.

The V call is TRBV5-4, the J call TRBJ1-1; possibly TRBD1 for D (5 bases). Germline lookup yields CDR1 SGHNT and CDR2 YYREEE (reference sequence). The V and J ends lost 0 bases and 4 bases respectively, with 13 bases between them. The CDR3 sequence is 15 residues long. In DNA, the CDR3 is TGTGCCAGCAGCTTGGATGGGCCCCAGGGCACTGAAGCTTTCTTT. Translation: CASSLDGPQGTEAFF.

The rearrangement links TRBV5-1 to TRBJ2-7, with D perhaps matching TRBD1 (5 bases). Trimming took 3 bases from V and 6 from J, leaving 19 bases between them. CDR1 and CDR2 from the germline V gene are SGHRS and YFSETQ. The CDR3 totals 15 residues. CDR3 DNA sequence: TGCGCCAGCAGCTCTCAGGGTAGTGGGTCGGCCGAGCAGTACTTC. It yields the protein CASSSQGSGSAEQYF.

The chain couples TRBV5-4 to TRBJ2-3, with D maybe TRBD1 (6 bases). Per germline, CDR1 SGHNT and CDR2 YYREEE (reference sequence). This CDR3 has 16 amino acids. Deletions cut 4 bases from V and 0 bases from J, with 15 bases between. The CDR3 sequence is CASSRTNRASTDTQYF. In DNA form, the CDR3 reads TGTGCCAGCAGCCGAACTAACAGGGCTAGCACAGATACGCAGTATTTT.

The chain links TRBV9 to TRBJ2-3; TRBD1 agrees at 9 bases. V shed 4 bases, J shed 5 bases, and the junction held 5 bases outside the gene matches. CDR1 is SGDLS, CDR2 YYNGEE, per germline. The CDR3 runs 14 residues. The CDR3 sequence is CASSPTGGLDTQYF. In nucleotides, the CDR3 is TGTGCCAGCAGCCCGACAGGGGGTTTAGATACGCAGTATTTT.

The chain employs TRBV18 and TRBJ2-1; tentatively, D is TRBD1 (5 bases). The CDR3 is 16 amino acids. The V gene lost 0 bases and the J gene lost 1 base, with 10 bases spanning the gap. CDR1 KGHSH and CDR2 LQKENI come from the germline V gene. The CDR3 loop reads CASSPPAGNSYNEQFF. The CDR3 DNA sequence: TGTGCCAGCTCACCACCGGCAGGGAATTCCTACAATGAGCAGTTCTTC.

This chain links TRBV7-9 with TRBJ1-1; weak D call: TRBD1 (6 bases). Trimming shortened V by 5 bases and J by 5 bases, and 18 bases separated the two germline ends. The CDR3 runs to 15 residues. Germline lookup yields CDR1 SEHNR and CDR2 FQNEAQ (reference sequence). The CDR3 DNA reads TGTGCCAGCAGCCTTAGGGGGACAACGGGAACTGAAGCTTTCTTT. This sequence encodes CASSLRGTTGTEAFF.

This clone has a handful of counts. The V and J genes are TRBV3-1 (or the pseudogene TRBV3-2) and TRBJ1-6; TRBD1 aligns across 10 bases. Germline CDR1 reads LGHDT; CDR2 reads YNNKEL (reference sequence). The CDR3 is 16 residues long. The V segment lost 4 bases and the J segment 5 bases; nucleotides outside the gene matches: 5. CDR3 region: CASSPQGQGNNSPLHF. CDR3 in DNA: TGTGCCAGCAGCCCACAGGGACAGGGGAATAATTCACCCCTCCACTTT.

This rearrangement joins TRBV3-1 (or the pseudogene TRBV3-2) to TRBJ2-2, with 8 bases matching TRBD1. This CDR3 has 16 residues. J lost 6 bases, V lost 3 bases, and 9 bases had no gene match. Germline lookup yields CDR1 LGHDT and CDR2 YNNKEL (reference sequence). CDR3 DNA: TGTGCCAGCAGCCAGAGTTGGGACAGGTTGGCCGGGGAGCTGTTTTTT. Protein product: CASSQSWDRLAGELFF.

The J gene is TRBJ1-4, the V gene TRBV7-9; 8 positions agree with TRBD1. Trimming at V came to 0 bases and at J to 8 bases, leaving 17 bases not matched to a gene. This CDR3 has 19 residues. Looked up from germline, CDR1 is SEHNR and CDR2 is FQNEAQ (reference sequence). CDR3 region: CASSLAVLVGGQGYEKLFF. Written as DNA, the CDR3 is TGTGCCAGCAGCTTAGCGGTTCTGGTCGGAGGACAGGGTTACGAAAAACTGTTTTTT. The whole variable domain, remainder taken from reference TRBV7-9 and TRBJ1-4, is DTGVSQNPRHKITKRGQNVTFRCDPISEHNRLYWYRQTLGQGPEFLTYFQNEAQLEKSRLLSDRFSAERPKGSFSTLEIQRTEQGDSAMYLCASSLAVLVGGQGYEKLFFGSGTQLSVL.

The V and J genes are TRBV21-1 and TRBJ1-1; the DNA was not compared with TRBD1, the D call given in the table. TRBV21-1 is labeled a pseudogene. The CDR3 contains 14 residues. DNA for the CDR3: TGTGCCAGCAGCAAACAGGTCCGGAACACTGAAGCTTTCTTT. This gives the protein CASSKQVRNTEAFF.

This clone showed up just a few times. The CDR3 spells CASSREAYGYTF. The CDR3 DNA reads as TGTGCCAGCAGCCGCGAGGCCTATGGCTACACCTTC. The chain employs TRBV12-3 or TRBV12-4 and TRBJ1-2; no reliable D call. The V end was cut by 6 bases, the J end by 4 bases, with 9 bases between. This CDR3 has 12 amino acids.